This paragraph covers one T cell receptor (beta chain) sequence. What it recognizes is unknown. The sample originates from a study of hypomethylating agent response in myelodysplastic syndrome. Study-wide background: Response meant complete response or hematologic improvement; all other patients were non-responders.

At survey resolution, around 400 ng of DNA per sample was split into two 200 ng replicates. The protocol was immunoSEQ multiplex PCR, while the TCRdb copy is restricted to in-frame clones and leaves out a portion. The data hold some 1,000 clones, with roughly three quarters observed a single time. Findings of the study overall: Only approximately ten patients were analyzed in this small cohort.

Germline CDR1 MDHEN, CDR2 SYDVKM. V lost 5 bases, J lost 4 bases, and 10 bases stayed unmatched. The length of the CDR3 is 16 residues. The material was bone marrow, obtained before or after starting hypomethylating agent treatment for myelodysplastic syndrome (not recorded which). The clonotype comes from a human donor with myelodysplastic syndrome. V gene TRBV28 combines with J gene TRBJ1-5; TRBD1 agrees at 8 bases. The CDR3 DNA reads as TGTGCCAGCAGTGATATAGGGACAGGCCTTAATCAGCCCCAGCATTTT. This gives the protein CASSDIGTGLNQPQHF.